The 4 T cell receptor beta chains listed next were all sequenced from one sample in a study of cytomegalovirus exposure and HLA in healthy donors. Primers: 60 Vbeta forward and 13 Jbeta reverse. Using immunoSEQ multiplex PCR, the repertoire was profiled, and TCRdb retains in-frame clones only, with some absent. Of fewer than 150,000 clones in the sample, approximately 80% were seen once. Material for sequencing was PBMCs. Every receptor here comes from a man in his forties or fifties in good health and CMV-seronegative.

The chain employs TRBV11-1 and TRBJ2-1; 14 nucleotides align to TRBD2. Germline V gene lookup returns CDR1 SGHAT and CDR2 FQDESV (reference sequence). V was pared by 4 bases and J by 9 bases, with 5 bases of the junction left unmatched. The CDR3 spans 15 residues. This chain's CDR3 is CASSSGLAGASEQFF. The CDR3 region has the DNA TGTGCCAGCAGCTCGGGACTAGCGGGAGCCAGTGAGCAGTTCTTC.

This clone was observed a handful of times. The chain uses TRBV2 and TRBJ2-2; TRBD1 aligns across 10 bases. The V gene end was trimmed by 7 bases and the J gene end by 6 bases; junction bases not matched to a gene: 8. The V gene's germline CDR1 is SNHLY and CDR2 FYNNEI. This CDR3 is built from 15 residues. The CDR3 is CASTSQGTGAGELFF. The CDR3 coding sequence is TGTGCCAGCACCTCCCAAGGGACAGGGGCCGGGGAGCTGTTTTTT. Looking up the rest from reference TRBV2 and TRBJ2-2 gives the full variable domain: EPEVTQTPSHQVTQMGQEVILRCVPISNHLYFYWYRQILGQKVEFLVSFYNNEISEKSEIFDDQFSVERPDGSNFTLKIRSTKLEDSAMYFCASTSQGTGAGELFFGEGSRLTVL.

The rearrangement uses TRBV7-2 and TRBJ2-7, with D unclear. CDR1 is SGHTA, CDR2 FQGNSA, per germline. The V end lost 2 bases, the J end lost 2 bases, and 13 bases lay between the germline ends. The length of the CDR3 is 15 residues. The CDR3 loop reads CASSLIGLPAYEQYF. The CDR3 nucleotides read TGTGCCAGCAGCTTAATCGGTCTACCCGCCTACGAGCAGTACTTC.

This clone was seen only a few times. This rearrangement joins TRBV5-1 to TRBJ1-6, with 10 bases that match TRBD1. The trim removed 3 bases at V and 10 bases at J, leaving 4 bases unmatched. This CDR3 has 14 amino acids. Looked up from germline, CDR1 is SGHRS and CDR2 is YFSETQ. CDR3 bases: TGCGCCAGCAGCTCCGGACAGGGGGAATCACCCCTCCACTTT. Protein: CASSSGQGESPLHF.